The rows below give T cell receptor beta chains drawn from one sample of a study of T cell responses to AZD1222 COVID-19 vaccine. Data came from immunoSEQ multiplex PCR; TCRdb stores just in-frame clones and leaves some out. The sample shows about 110,000 clones, roughly 87% of them seen only once. The specimen was peripheral blood, collected 28 days after the second AZD1222 dose. These receptors were taken from an adult who received the AZD1222 COVID-19 vaccine. The CDR3 runs from the conserved cysteine through the conserved F or W.

length | J | V | CDR3
13 | TRBJ2-7 | TRBV6-5 | CASSRTGLEEQYF
14 | TRBJ2-1 | TRBV6-1 | CASSFPLYFNEQFF
15 | TRBJ2-2 | TRBV5-1 | CASSPGAGLTGELFF
14 | TRBJ2-2 | TRBV5-1 | CASGSLGDTGELFF
14 | TRBJ2-5 | TRBV5-1 | CASSFDRPQETQYF
15 | TRBJ2-3 | TRBV5-1 | CASSSGLAGTDTQYF
15 | TRBJ2-1 | TRBV6-2/TRBV6-3 | CASSYVQGAGNEQFF
17 | TRBJ2-2 | TRBV28 | CASSFGLLFVSTGELFF
17 | TRBJ2-2 | TRBV4-2 | CASSQPVAGGRTGELFF
16 | TRBJ2-5 | TRBV15 | CATSRPRVQGTMTQYF
17 | TRBJ1-3 | TRBV5-4 | CASSLEEGPSSGNTIYF
15 | TRBJ2-1 | TRBV6-4 | CASSRTSGSRNEQFF
14 | TRBJ2-7 | TRBV9 | CARSTGQGDWEQYF
15 | TRBJ2-7 | TRBV19 | CASSEGLAGVYEQYF
15 | TRBJ1-5 | TRBV27 | CASSRTGGADQPQHF
15 | TRBJ2-1 | TRBV7-9 | CASSSLGGLDNEQFF